This T cell receptor (beta chain) derives from a study of blood T cell repertoires in COVID-19. This clone has just a few counts. CDR1 is KGHSH, CDR2 LQKENI, per germline. Trimming at V came to 3 bases and at J to 0 bases, leaving 10 bases not matched to a gene. The CDR3 has 18 amino acids. Recruits, aged roughly 18 to 90 years, lived in 25 or so US areas. Participants' reported clinical history set cohort assignment. Profiling relied on immunoSEQ multiplex PCR, and the TCRdb table lists in-frame clones only, not all of them. The profile shows about 150,000 clones, 80% to 85% of them singletons. The V and J genes are TRBV18 and TRBJ1-5; TRBD1 matches 8 bases. The source is a woman aged 45-59 years who had been exposed to COVID-19. Sequencing was performed on PBMCs or T cells enriched from blood (not recorded which). This CDR3 reads CASSPVTGAVNSNQPQHF. CDR3 bases: TGTGCCAGCTCACCCGTGACAGGGGCCGTGAATAGCAATCAGCCCCAGCATTTT.